Sequencing of this T cell receptor (beta chain) was carried out in a study of blood T cell repertoires in COVID-19. This clone was seen only a few times. The CDR3 runs 14 residues. V trimming: 4 bases; J trimming: 1 base; junction bases outside the gene matches: 3. Germline loops: CDR1 SNHLY, CDR2 FYNNEI. Produced via immunoSEQ multiplex PCR; TCRdb's table is partial and in-frame only. Seen here are hundreds of thousands of clones, roughly 89% observed once, and the top ten hold approximately 0.9%. Followed longitudinally, the Seattle patients had been enrolled during active infection. Sequencing was done on a sample of peripheral blood. The clonotype comes from a man between 18 and 29 years old with COVID-19, enrolled during active disease. The chain uses TRBV2 and TRBJ1-2; TRBD1 aligns across 7 bases. CDR3 sequence: CASSGDSDNYGYTF. The CDR3 nucleotides read TGTGCCAGCAGTGGGGACAGTGATAACTATGGCTACACCTTC.